This TCR beta chain is drawn from a study of blood T cell repertoires in COVID-19. Individuals aged roughly 18 to 90 years were recruited from about two dozen US areas. Original methodology: Scientists estimated how many nucleated cells there were by amplifying reference gene primers. Clones were sequenced by immunoSEQ multiplex PCR, and TCRdb holds only the in-frame ones, with some missing. That table is the source of V, J and clone size, and D and trimming were worked out from the DNA. In the table there are approximately 260,000 clones, approximately 83% of which are singletons. The sample consisted of PBMCs or T cells enriched from blood (not recorded which). This sequence originates from a woman aged 40 to 50 with acute COVID-19.

CDR3 DNA: TGTGCCAGCAGCCACGGGGGGTTGAATGAGCAGTTCTTC. Protein sequence: CASSHGGLNEQFF. V gene TRBV3-1 (or the pseudogene TRBV3-2) combines with J gene TRBJ2-1; TRBD2 agrees at 7 bases. Germline lookup yields CDR1 LGHDT and CDR2 YNNKEL (reference sequence). The V segment lost 3 bases and the J segment 7 bases; nucleotides outside the gene matches: 3. The CDR3 contains 13 residues.